Listed below are T cell receptor beta chains from one sample, sequenced in a study of T cells after somatic rescue of genetic block. Data came from immunoSEQ multiplex PCR; TCRdb stores just in-frame clones and leaves some out. The data contain approximately 70,000 clones, approximately 91% of them seen just once; the ten biggest clones take up about 3%. Sequencing was carried out using peripheral blood mononuclear cells (PBMCs). These receptors all stem from a man aged 25-45 years. The CDR3 runs from the conserved cysteine through the conserved F or W. D genes are given only for firm matches. Not every row has a clone size; where given, it reads once, few, many or a size class.

clone size	V gene	J gene	D gene	CDR3 protein	CDR3 DNA
.	TRBV4-1	TRBJ2-7	TRBD2	CASSQIGTSGAYEQYF	TGCGCCAGCAGCCAGATCGGGACTAGCGGGGCCTACGAGCAGTACTTC
.	TRBV6-6	TRBJ1-2	.	CASSYRGVAYGYTF	TGTGCCAGCAGTTATAGGGGGGTAGCCTATGGCTACACCTTC
.	TRBV30	TRBJ2-3	.	CAWRFRGREDTQYF	TGTGCCTGGAGGTTCCGGGGCCGGGAGGATACGCAGTATTTT
.	TRBV15	TRBJ1-2	.	CATSRDHVGKGYTF	TGTGCCACCAGCAGAGATCACGTGGGGAAGGGCTACACCTTC
once	TRBV11-2	TRBJ2-7	.	CASSGQNYEQYF	TGTGCCAGCAGCGGACAGAACTACGAGCAGTACTTC
.	TRBV7-2	TRBJ2-2	.	CASSPRGRETTGELFF	TGTGCCAGCAGCCCCCGGGGGCGGGAGACCACCGGGGAGCTGTTTTTT
.	TRBV6-6	TRBJ2-1	TRBD1	CASRAGQDSYNEQFF	TGTGCCAGCAGGGCCGGACAGGACTCCTACAATGAGCAGTTCTTC
.	TRBV6-5	TRBJ2-7	.	CASSSPGSYEQYF	TGTGCCAGCAGTTCCCCCGGCTCCTACGAGCAGTACTTC
.	TRBV30	TRBJ2-3	TRBD1	CAWTPGQGYADTQYF	TGTGCCTGGACCCCGGGACAGGGGTACGCAGATACGCAGTATTTT
.	TRBV2	TRBJ2-5	.	CASTETTGWTQYF	TGTGCCAGCACGGAGACTACTGGCTGGACCCAGTACTTC
.	TRBV19	TRBJ2-7	TRBD1	CASRKDRVSYEQYF	TGTGCCAGTAGAAAGGACAGGGTATCCTACGAGCAGTACTTC
.	TRBV2	TRBJ1-5	TRBD1	CASSEGQGAGQPQHF	TGTGCCAGCAGTGAGGGACAGGGGGCGGGACAGCCCCAGCATTTT
.	TRBV18	TRBJ2-1	TRBD1	CASSPRTGGPGDEQFF	TGTGCCAGCTCACCAAGGACAGGGGGTCCCGGAGATGAGCAGTTCTTC
.	TRBV29-1	TRBJ2-1	TRBD2	CSLLAGEINEQFF	TGCAGCTTATTAGCGGGAGAAATAAATGAGCAGTTCTTC
.	TRBV14	TRBJ1-2	.	CASSQAVTHYGYTF	TGTGCCAGCAGCCAAGCGGTGACCCACTATGGCTACACCTTC
.	TRBV6-5	TRBJ1-1	.	CASSYEGNTEAFF	TGTGCCAGCAGTTACGAAGGGAACACTGAAGCTTTCTTT
.	TRBV18	TRBJ2-2	TRBD1	CASSPDRDTGELFF	TGTGCCAGCTCACCGGACAGGGACACCGGGGAGCTGTTTTTT
.	TRBV9	TRBJ1-4	TRBD1	CASSPYWDSDNEKLFF	TGTGCCAGCAGCCCCTATTGGGACAGCGATAATGAAAAACTGTTTTTT
.	TRBV6-5	TRBJ2-7	.	CASSYMSGSSYEQYF	TGTGCCAGCAGTTACATGTCAGGGAGCTCCTACGAGCAGTACTTC
once	TRBV19	TRBJ2-7	.	CASKPSGPVSYEQYF	TGTGCCAGTAAACCGTCGGGTCCAGTTTCCTACGAGCAGTACTTC
.	TRBV10-1	TRBJ2-1	TRBD1	CASSWDRGTNEQFF	TGCGCCAGCAGCTGGGACAGGGGTACAAATGAGCAGTTCTTC
.	TRBV4-2	TRBJ1-5	.	CASSHSPEGNQPQHF	TGTGCCAGCAGCCATAGCCCAGAGGGCAATCAGCCCCAGCATTTT
.	TRBV7-2	TRBJ1-2	.	CASSFLGGAGYGYTF	TGTGCCAGCAGCTTTCTTGGGGGCGCAGGCTATGGCTACACCTTC
.	TRBV5-1	TRBJ2-2	.	CASSLAFGLYTGELFF	TGCGCCAGCAGCTTGGCCTTCGGACTTTACACCGGGGAGCTGTTTTTT
.	TRBV7-2	TRBJ2-7	.	CASSSGTPFGYEQYF	TGTGCCAGCAGCTCCGGGACACCCTTCGGGTACGAGCAGTACTTC
.	TRBV4-1	TRBJ1-1	TRBD1	CASSQVVGQLNTEAFF	TGCGCCAGCAGCCAAGTAGTGGGACAGTTGAACACTGAAGCTTTCTTT
.	TRBV25-1	TRBJ1-1	.	CASSEFYEGNTEAFF	TGTGCCAGCAGTGAATTTTACGAGGGGAACACTGAAGCTTTCTTT
.	TRBV5-4	TRBJ1-1	.	CASSPKATGNTEAFF	TGTGCCAGCTCCCCAAAGGCCACAGGGAATACTGAAGCTTTCTTT
.	TRBV7-2	TRBJ1-5	.	CASSLDPQGYSNQPQHF	TGTGCCAGCAGCTTAGACCCACAGGGCTATAGCAATCAGCCCCAGCATTTT
.	TRBV5-4	TRBJ2-7	.	CASSADSALSYEQYF	TGTGCCAGCAGCGCTGACAGCGCCCTTTCCTACGAGCAGTACTTC
.	TRBV18	TRBJ1-2	.	CASSLTGPAAGYTF	TGTGCCAGCTCACTAACCGGACCGGCGGCGGGCTACACCTTC
few	TRBV19	TRBJ1-4	.	CASSINRPHEKLFF	TGTGCCAGTAGTATAAACAGGCCTCATGAAAAACTGTTTTTT
.	TRBV2	TRBJ2-5	.	CASSGEGTQYF	TGTGCCAGCAGTGGGGAAGGAACCCAGTACTTC
.	TRBV5-5	TRBJ2-7	.	CASSLDPSGVYEQYF	TGTGCCAGCAGCCTGGACCCCAGTGGGGTCTACGAGCAGTACTTC
.	TRBV9	TRBJ1-2	.	CASSVNQDYGYTF	TGTGCCAGCAGCGTCAATCAGGACTATGGCTACACCTTC
.	TRBV7-9	TRBJ2-2	TRBD1	CASSDGQGTGELFF	TGTGCCAGCAGCGACGGACAGGGGACCGGGGAGCTGTTTTTT
once	TRBV6-5	TRBJ2-7	.	CASSYDTTLPYEQYF	TGTGCCAGCAGTTACGACACGACTCTCCCCTACGAGCAGTACTTC
.	TRBV5-1	TRBJ2-6	.	CASGLVGSPGANVLTF	TGCGCCAGCGGCTTGGTCGGCAGTCCTGGGGCCAACGTCCTGACTTTC
.	TRBV2	TRBJ1-2	.	CASSELTVNYGYTF	TGTGCCAGCAGTGAGTTGACAGTTAACTATGGCTACACCTTC
.	TRBV10-1	TRBJ2-1	.	CASSEGDGVSYNEQFF	TGCGCCAGCAGTGAAGGGGACGGAGTCTCCTACAATGAGCAGTTCTTC
.	TRBV7-9	TRBJ2-7	TRBD1	CASSPRTGGSYEQYF	TGTGCCAGCAGCCCAAGGACAGGGGGGTCCTACGAGCAGTACTTC
.	TRBV21-1	TRBJ2-5	.	CASSNATRGATQETQYF	TGTGCCAGCAGCAACGCTACAAGGGGCGCAACCCAAGAGACCCAGTACTTC
.	TRBV18	TRBJ2-7	.	CASSQQGYEQYF	TGTGCCAGCTCACAACAGGGCTACGAGCAGTACTTC
.	TRBV4-1	TRBJ2-2	.	CASSLSGTGELFF	TGCGCCAGCAGCCTGTCAGGAACCGGGGAGCTGTTTTTT
.	TRBV7-3	TRBJ2-5	.	CASSSTSLETQYF	TGTGCCAGCAGCTCGACTAGTTTGGAGACCCAGTACTTC
.	TRBV9	TRBJ1-6	.	CASSVEGRVNSPLHF	TGTGCCAGCAGCGTAGAGGGCAGGGTTAATTCACCCCTCCACTTT
.	TRBV6-6	TRBJ2-7	TRBD1	CASSAGTGSYEQYF	TGTGCCAGCAGTGCCGGGACAGGGTCCTACGAGCAGTACTTC
.	TRBV11-2	TRBJ1-3	.	CASGGTSGNTIYF	TGTGCCAGCGGGGGGACCTCTGGAAACACCATATATTTT
few	TRBV6-4	TRBJ2-3	TRBD2	CASSAASGDSTDTQYF	TGTGCCAGCAGTGCCGCTAGCGGGGATAGCACAGATACGCAGTATTTT
few	TRBV5-1	TRBJ1-2	TRBD1	CASSLRQGNYGYTF	TGCGCCAGCAGCCTACGACAGGGTAACTATGGCTACACCTTC